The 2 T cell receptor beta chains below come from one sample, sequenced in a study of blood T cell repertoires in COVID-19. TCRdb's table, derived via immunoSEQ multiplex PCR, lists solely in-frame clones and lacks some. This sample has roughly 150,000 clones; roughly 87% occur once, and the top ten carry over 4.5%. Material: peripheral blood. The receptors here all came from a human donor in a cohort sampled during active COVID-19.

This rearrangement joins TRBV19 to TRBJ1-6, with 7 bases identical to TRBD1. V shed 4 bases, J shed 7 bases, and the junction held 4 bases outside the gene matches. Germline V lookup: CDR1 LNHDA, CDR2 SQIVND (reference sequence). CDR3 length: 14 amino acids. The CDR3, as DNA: TGTGCCAGTAGTACCGGGACAGCGAATTCACCCCTCCACTTT. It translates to CASSTGTANSPLHF.

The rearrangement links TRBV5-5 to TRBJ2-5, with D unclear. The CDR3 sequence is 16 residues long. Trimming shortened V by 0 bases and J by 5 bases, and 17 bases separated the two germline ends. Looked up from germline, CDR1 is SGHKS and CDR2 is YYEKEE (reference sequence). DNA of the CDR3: TGTGCCAGCAGCTTGGTCCCGCGATACAGTTCGGAGACCCAGTACTTC. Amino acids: CASSLVPRYSSETQYF.